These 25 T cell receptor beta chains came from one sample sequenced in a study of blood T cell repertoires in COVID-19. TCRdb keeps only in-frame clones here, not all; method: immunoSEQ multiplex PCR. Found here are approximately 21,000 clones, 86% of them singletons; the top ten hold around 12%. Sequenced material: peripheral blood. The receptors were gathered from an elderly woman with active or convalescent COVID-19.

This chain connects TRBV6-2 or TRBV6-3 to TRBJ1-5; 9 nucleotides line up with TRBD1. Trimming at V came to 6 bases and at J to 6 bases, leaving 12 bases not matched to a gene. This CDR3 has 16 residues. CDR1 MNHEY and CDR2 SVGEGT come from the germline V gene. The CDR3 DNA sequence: TGTGCCAGCAGCAAGGAAGGACAGGGGTCATTTCAGCCCCAGCATTTT. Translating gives CASSKEGQGSFQPQHF.

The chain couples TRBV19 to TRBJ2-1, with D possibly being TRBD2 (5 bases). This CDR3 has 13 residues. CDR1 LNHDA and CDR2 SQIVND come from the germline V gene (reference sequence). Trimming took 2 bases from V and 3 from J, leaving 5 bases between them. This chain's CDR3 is CASSIRDYNEQFF. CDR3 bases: TGTGCCAGTAGTATACGGGACTACAATGAGCAGTTCTTC.

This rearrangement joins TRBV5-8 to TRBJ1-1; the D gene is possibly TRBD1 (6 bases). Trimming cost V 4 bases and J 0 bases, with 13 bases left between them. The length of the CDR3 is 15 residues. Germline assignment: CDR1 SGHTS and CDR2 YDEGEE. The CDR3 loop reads CASSLQGWLNTEAFF. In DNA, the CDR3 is TGTGCCAGCAGCCTACAGGGTTGGTTGAACACTGAAGCTTTCTTT.

This CDR3 is CASSLGQGNNSPLHF. DNA of the CDR3: TGTGCCAGCAGCTTAGGGCAGGGTAACAATTCACCCCTCCACTTT. V is TRBV7-3 and J is TRBJ1-6, with a weak D call TRBD1 (5 bases). CDR1 and CDR2 from the germline V gene are SGHTA and FQGTGA. Trimming took 2 bases from V and 7 from J, leaving 12 bases between them. The CDR3 length is 15 residues.

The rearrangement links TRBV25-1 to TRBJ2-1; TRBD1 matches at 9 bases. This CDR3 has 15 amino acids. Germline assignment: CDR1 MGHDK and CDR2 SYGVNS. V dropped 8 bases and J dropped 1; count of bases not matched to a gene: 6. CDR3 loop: CASGKQGASYNEQFF. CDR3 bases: TGTGCCAGCGGAAAACAGGGGGCATCCTACAATGAGCAGTTCTTC.

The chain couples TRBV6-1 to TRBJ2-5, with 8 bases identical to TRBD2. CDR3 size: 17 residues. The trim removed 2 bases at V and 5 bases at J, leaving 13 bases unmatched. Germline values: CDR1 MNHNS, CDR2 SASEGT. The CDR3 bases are TGTGCCAGCAGTGAAAGTGTTATGGCGGGAGGCACGGAGACCCAGTACTTC. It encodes CASSESVMAGGTETQYF.

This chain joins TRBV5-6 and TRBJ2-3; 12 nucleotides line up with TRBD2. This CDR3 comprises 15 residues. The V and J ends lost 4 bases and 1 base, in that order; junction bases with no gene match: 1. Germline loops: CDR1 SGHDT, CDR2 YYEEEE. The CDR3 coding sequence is TGTGCCAGCAGCCGACTAGCGGGGGGCACAGATACGCAGTATTTT. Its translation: CASSRLAGGTDTQYF.

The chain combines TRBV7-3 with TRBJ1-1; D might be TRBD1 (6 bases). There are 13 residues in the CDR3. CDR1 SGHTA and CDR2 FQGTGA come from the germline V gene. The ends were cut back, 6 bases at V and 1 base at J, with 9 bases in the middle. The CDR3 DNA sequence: TGTGCCAGCAGGTTGACAGGGAACACTGAAGCTTTCTTT. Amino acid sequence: CASRLTGNTEAFF.

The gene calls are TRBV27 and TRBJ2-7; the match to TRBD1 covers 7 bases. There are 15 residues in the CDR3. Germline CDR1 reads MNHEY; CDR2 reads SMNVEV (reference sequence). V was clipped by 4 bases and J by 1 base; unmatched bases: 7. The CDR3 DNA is TGTGCCAGCAGTTCAAGGGGGCGAACATCCTACGAGCAGTACTTC. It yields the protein CASSSRGRTSYEQYF.

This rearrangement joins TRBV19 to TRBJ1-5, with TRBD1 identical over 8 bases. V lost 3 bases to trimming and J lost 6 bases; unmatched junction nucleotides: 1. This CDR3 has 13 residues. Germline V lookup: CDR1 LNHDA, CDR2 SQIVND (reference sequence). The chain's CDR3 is CASSMDRAQPQHF. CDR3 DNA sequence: TGTGCCAGTAGTATGGACAGGGCTCAGCCCCAGCATTTT.

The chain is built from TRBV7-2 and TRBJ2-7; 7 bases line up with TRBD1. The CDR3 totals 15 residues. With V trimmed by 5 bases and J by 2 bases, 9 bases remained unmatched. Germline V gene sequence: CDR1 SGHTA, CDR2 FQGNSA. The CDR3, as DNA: TGTGCCAGCAGCGAGCTGACAGGGACAACCTACGAGCAGTACTTC. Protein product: CASSELTGTTYEQYF. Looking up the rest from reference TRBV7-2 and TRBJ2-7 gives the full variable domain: GAGVSQSPSNKVTEKGKDVELRCDPISGHTALYWYRQSLGQGLEFLIYFQGNSAPDKSGLPSDRFSAERTGGSVSTLTIQRTQQEDSAVYLCASSELTGTTYEQYFGPGTRLTVT.

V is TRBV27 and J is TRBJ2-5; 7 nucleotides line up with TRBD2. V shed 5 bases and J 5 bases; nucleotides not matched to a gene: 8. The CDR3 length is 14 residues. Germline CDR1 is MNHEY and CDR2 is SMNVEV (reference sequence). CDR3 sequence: CASSQTSTRETQYF. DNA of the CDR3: TGTGCCAGCAGTCAGACTAGCACGAGGGAGACCCAGTACTTC.

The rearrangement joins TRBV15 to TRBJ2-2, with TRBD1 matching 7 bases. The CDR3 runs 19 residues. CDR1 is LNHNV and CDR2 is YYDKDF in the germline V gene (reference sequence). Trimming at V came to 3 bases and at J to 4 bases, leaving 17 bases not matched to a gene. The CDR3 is CATSRWGQKSSASTGELFF. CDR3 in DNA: TGTGCCACCAGCAGGTGGGGACAGAAGTCATCGGCGAGCACCGGGGAGCTGTTTTTT.

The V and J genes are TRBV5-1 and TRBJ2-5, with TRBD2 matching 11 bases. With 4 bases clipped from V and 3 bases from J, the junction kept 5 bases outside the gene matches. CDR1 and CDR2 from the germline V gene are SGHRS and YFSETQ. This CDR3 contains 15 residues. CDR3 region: CASSARLAGKETQYF. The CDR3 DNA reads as TGCGCCAGCAGCGCCCGACTAGCGGGGAAAGAGACCCAGTACTTC.

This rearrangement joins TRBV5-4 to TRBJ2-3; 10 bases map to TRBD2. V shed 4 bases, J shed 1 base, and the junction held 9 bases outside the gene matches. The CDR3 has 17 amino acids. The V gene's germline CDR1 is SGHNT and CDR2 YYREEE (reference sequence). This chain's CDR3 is CASSLKTGTSGTDTQYF. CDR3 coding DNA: TGTGCCAGCAGCCTCAAGACCGGGACTAGCGGCACAGATACGCAGTATTTT.

The CDR3 loop reads CASSRDQGTGELFF. For the CDR3, the DNA is TGCGCCAGCAGCCGAGATCAGGGGACCGGGGAGCTGTTTTTT. This chain links TRBV4-1 with TRBJ2-2; perhaps TRBD1 as D (6 bases). Germline-derived CDR1 and CDR2 are MGHRA and YSYEKL. The CDR3 consists of 14 residues. Between the trimmed V and J ends, which lost 4 bases and 5 bases, there was a span of 11 bases.

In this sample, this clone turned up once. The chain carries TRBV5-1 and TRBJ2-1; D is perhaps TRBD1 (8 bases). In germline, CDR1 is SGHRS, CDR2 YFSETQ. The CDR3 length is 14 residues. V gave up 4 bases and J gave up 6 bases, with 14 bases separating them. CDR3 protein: CASSQDREGNEQFF. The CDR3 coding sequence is TGCGCCAGCAGCCAGGACAGGGAGGGCAATGAGCAGTTCTTC.

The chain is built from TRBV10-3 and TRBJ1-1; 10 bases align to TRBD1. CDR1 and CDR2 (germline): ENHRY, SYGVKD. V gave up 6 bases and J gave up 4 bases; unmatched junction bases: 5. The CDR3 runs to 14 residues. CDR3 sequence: CAISWTGGSTEAFF. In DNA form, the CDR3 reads TGTGCCATCAGCTGGACAGGGGGAAGCACTGAAGCTTTCTTT.

For the CDR3, the DNA is TGTGCCAGCAGCTTAGCCCCAACAGGGTTCCCCTACGAGCAGTACTTC. The encoded protein is CASSLAPTGFPYEQYF. The rearrangement links TRBV11-2 to TRBJ2-7, with D perhaps matching TRBD1 (6 bases). The germline CDR1 and CDR2 sequences are SGHAT and FQNNGV. This CDR3 is 16 amino acids long. Trimming took off 1 base at V and 2 bases at J, with 15 bases between the two ends.

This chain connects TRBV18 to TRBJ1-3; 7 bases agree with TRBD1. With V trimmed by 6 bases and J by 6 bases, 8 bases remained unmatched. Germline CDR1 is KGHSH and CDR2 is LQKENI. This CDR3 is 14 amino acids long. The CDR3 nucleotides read TGTGCCAGCTCCCCCGGGACAGAATTAAACACCATATATTTT. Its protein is CASSPGTELNTIYF.

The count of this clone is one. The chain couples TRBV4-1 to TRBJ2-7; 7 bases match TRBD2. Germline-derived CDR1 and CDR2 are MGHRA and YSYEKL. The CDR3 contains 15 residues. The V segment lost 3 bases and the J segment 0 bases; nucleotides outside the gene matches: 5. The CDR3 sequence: CASSQTPGGSYEQYF. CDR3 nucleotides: TGCGCCAGCAGCCAGACTCCGGGGGGCTCCTACGAGCAGTACTTC.

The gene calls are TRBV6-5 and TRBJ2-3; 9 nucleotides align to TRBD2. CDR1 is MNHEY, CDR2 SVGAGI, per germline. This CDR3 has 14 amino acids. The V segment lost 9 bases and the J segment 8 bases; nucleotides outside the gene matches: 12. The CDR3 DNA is TGTGCCAGTCATACACAGGGTAGCGGGAGTACGCAGTATTTT. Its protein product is CASHTQGSGSTQYF.

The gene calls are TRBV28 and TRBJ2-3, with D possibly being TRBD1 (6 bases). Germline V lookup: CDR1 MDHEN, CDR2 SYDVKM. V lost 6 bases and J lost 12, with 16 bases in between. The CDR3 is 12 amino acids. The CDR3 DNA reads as TGTGCCAGCAGCCCCGACAGGCTCAATCAGTATTTT. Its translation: CASSPDRLNQYF.

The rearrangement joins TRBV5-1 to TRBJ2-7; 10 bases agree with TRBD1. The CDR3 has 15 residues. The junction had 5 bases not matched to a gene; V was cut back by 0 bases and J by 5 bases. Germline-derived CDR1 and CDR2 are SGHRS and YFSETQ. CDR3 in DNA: TGCGCCAGCAGCTTGGCGGGACAGGGGACCCACGAGCAGTACTTC. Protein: CASSLAGQGTHEQYF.

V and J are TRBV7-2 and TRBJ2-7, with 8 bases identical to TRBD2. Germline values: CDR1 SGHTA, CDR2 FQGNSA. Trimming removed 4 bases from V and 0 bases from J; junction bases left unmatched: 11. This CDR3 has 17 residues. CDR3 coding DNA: TGTGCCAGCAGCTCCGCGTTCGGGGGGGTGACCTCCTACGAGCAGTACTTC. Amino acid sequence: CASSSAFGGVTSYEQYF.